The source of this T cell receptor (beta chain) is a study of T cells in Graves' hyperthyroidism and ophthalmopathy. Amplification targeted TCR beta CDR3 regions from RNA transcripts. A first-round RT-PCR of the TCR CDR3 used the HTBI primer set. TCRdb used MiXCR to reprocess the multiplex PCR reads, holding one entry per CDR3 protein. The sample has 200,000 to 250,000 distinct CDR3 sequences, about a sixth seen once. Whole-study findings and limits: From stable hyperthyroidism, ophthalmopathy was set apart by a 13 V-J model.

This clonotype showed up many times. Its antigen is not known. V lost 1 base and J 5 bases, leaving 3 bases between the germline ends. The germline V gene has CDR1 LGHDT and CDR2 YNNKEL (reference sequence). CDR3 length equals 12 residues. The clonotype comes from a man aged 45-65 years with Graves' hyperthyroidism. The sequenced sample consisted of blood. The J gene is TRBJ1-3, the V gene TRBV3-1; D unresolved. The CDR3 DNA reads TGTGCCAGCAGCCAAGCCAGAAACACCATATATTTT. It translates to CASSQARNTIYF.